This entry concerns a single TCR beta chain. The data were obtained in a study of control samples from healthy donors and cancer patients. Trimming cost V 4 bases and J 7 bases, with 8 bases left between them. Germline loops: CDR1 SGHTA, CDR2 FQGTGA. The CDR3 runs 12 residues. Clones were read by immunoSEQ multiplex PCR, and TCRdb kept only the in-frame ones, dropping some. The table shows around 100,000 clones, with roughly 84% occurring only once. The origin of this receptor is a woman aged 45 to 65 in good health. The gene calls are TRBV7-3 and TRBJ2-1; D perhaps matches TRBD2 (5 bases). The specimen sequenced was blood. In DNA form, the CDR3 reads TGTGCCAGCAGCTCCGGAGGTAATGAGCAGTTCTTC. It yields the protein CASSSGGNEQFF.